The 14 T cell receptor beta chains below were found in one sample sequenced in a study of T cell repertoires in cytomegalovirus infection. TCRdb reprocessed the reads via MiXCR and lists one record per CDR3 protein. In the table there are around 69,000 distinct CDR3 sequences, under 30% of which are singletons. No antigen is known for these receptors. The material sequenced was CD8+ T cells from cultured PBMCs, taken from culture after CMV antigen stimulation. The receptors come from a human donor in good health (CMV status not recorded). Some clones in this sample may be carry-over from other donors' samples.

This clonotype was counted only a few times. CDR3: CASRGRTGAGEQYF. CDR3 DNA sequence: TGTGCCAGCAGGGGGAGGACAGGGGCAGGCGAGCAGTACTTC. The chain uses TRBV7-8 and TRBJ2-7; 9 bases match TRBD1. Germline lookup yields CDR1 SGHVS and CDR2 FQNEAQ. Trimming at V came to 6 bases and at J to 6 bases, leaving 9 bases not matched to a gene. The CDR3 covers 14 residues. Variable domain in full (rest from reference TRBV7-8 and TRBJ2-7): GAGVSQSPRYKVAKRGQDVALRCDPISGHVSLFWYQQALGQGPEFLTYFQNEAQLDKSGLPSDRFFAERPEGSVSTLKIQRTQQEDSAVYLCASRGRTGAGEQYFGPGTRLTVT.

This clonotype was seen many times. The V gene is TRBV12-3 or TRBV12-4, the J gene TRBJ2-7, with D unresolved. V lost 2 bases and J lost 2, with 7 bases in between. The CDR3 sequence is 13 residues long. This chain's CDR3 is CASSLRQAYEQYF. The CDR3 bases are TGTGCCAGCAGTTTAAGGCAAGCCTACGAGCAGTACTTC.

There are a few counts of this clonotype. V gene TRBV7-9 combines with J gene TRBJ1-5; 7 bases align to TRBD1. Per the germline V gene, CDR1 is SEHNR and CDR2 is FQNEAQ (reference sequence). The CDR3 covers 13 residues. The V gene end was trimmed by 5 bases and the J gene end by 7 bases; junction bases not matched to a gene: 5. The chain's CDR3 is CASSRQGGQPQHF. DNA for the CDR3: TGTGCCAGCAGCCGACAGGGTGGGCAGCCCCAGCATTTT.

V usage is TRBV29-1 and J usage is TRBJ2-1; D is uncertain. V lost 6 bases, J lost 6 bases, and 12 bases lay in between. This CDR3 region has 12 residues. In germline, CDR1 is SQVTM, CDR2 ANQGSEA. CDR3 sequence reads: CSVRTPGNEQFF. CDR3 in DNA: TGCAGCGTGAGGACGCCGGGCAATGAGCAGTTCTTC.

This clonotype has more than one count but fewer than ten. The genes are TRBV30 and TRBJ1-5; TRBD1 agrees at 9 bases. The length of the CDR3 is 14 residues. Germline V CDR1 and CDR2: GTSNPN, SVGIG (reference sequence). V trimming: 3 bases; J trimming: 7 bases; junction bases outside the gene matches: 7. CDR3 residues: CAWSGQGIWQPQHF. CDR3 nucleotide sequence: TGTGCCTGGAGCGGACAGGGGATTTGGCAGCCCCAGCATTTT.

The table lists this clonotype with many counts. The J gene is TRBJ1-5, the V gene TRBV6-6, with a possible D match to TRBD1 (5 bases). With 10 bases removed from V and 11 bases from J, the gap between germline ends came to 15 bases. The CDR3 covers 11 residues. Germline V lookup: CDR1 MNHNY, CDR2 SVGAGI (reference sequence). The CDR3 sequence: CATLAREAQHF. DNA of the CDR3: TGTGCCACCCTAGCCAGGGAGGCCCAGCATTTT.

This chain links TRBV20-1 with TRBJ2-2, with D perhaps TRBD2 (5 bases). This CDR3 contains 14 residues. V lost 3 bases and J 6 bases, leaving 14 bases between the germline ends. From germline, CDR1 is DFQATT and CDR2 SNEGSKA (reference sequence). The CDR3 spells CSARPLAASGELFF. The CDR3, as DNA: TGCAGTGCTAGGCCGCTAGCAGCTTCCGGGGAGCTGTTTTTT.

There are many counts of this clonotype. This chain uses TRBV6-2 or TRBV6-3 with TRBJ2-3; the D gene is possibly TRBD2 (6 bases). The CDR3 runs to 11 residues. V was cut by 10 bases and J by 6 bases, with 11 bases left in between. From germline, CDR1 is MNHEY and CDR2 SVGEGT. CDR3 in amino acids: CATGRGDTQYF. CDR3 in DNA: TGTGCCACCGGACGGGGGGATACGCAGTATTTT.

V and J are TRBV20-1 and TRBJ1-3, with D hard to call. The CDR3 extends over 12 amino acids. Germline CDR1 and CDR2: DFQATT and SNEGSKA (reference sequence). Trimming removed 3 bases from V and 4 bases from J, with 7 bases in between. The DNA of the CDR3 is TGCAGTGCTAGGGGCAACGGAAACACCATATATTTT. Its translation: CSARGNGNTIYF.

The rearrangement uses TRBV9 and TRBJ1-1; D perhaps matches TRBD1 (6 bases). The CDR3 is 13 residues long. Per germline, CDR1 SGDLS and CDR2 YYNGEE. Between the trimmed V and J ends, which lost 3 bases and 1 base, there was a span of 7 bases. This chain's CDR3 is CASSDRANTEAFF. The CDR3 DNA is TGTGCCAGCAGCGACAGGGCGAACACTGAAGCTTTCTTT.

This clonotype has only a few counts. DNA for the CDR3: TGCAGCGTCCTAGGGTATGACTCTGGAAACACCATATATTTT. Translating gives CSVLGYDSGNTIYF. The gene calls are TRBV29-1 and TRBJ1-3; D remains ambiguous. Germline V gives CDR1 SQVTM, CDR2 ANQGSEA. CDR3 length: 14 residues. V dropped 6 bases and J dropped 0 bases, with 12 bases sitting between them.

The chain couples TRBV6-1 to TRBJ1-6, with TRBD1 matching 9 bases. Looked up from germline, CDR1 is MNHNS and CDR2 is SASEGT. CDR3 length: 15 residues. V was pared by 7 bases and J by 8 bases, with 9 bases of the junction left unmatched. CDR3 sequence: CASTQRGTGYSPLHF. In nucleotides, the CDR3 is TGTGCCAGCACCCAAAGGGGGACAGGGTATTCACCCCTCCACTTT.

This clonotype has only a few counts. This chain uses TRBV19 with TRBJ2-7; D is ambiguous. Trimming removed 1 base from V and 0 bases from J, with 7 bases in between. The CDR3 has 14 residues. Germline V gene data show CDR1 as LNHDA and CDR2 as SQIVND (reference sequence). The CDR3 nucleotides read TGTGCCAGTAGTATAGGAGATAGCTCCTACGAGCAGTACTTC. Translation: CASSIGDSSYEQYF.

The chain carries TRBV4-3 and TRBJ2-3; no reliable D call. Germline V gene lookup returns CDR1 LGHNA and CDR2 YSLEER. The CDR3 runs to 13 residues. Trimming stripped 1 base from V and 2 bases from J, with 4 bases between. In DNA form, the CDR3 reads TGCGCCAGCAGCCAAGGATCCACAGATACGCAGTATTTT. Its translation is CASSQGSTDTQYF.